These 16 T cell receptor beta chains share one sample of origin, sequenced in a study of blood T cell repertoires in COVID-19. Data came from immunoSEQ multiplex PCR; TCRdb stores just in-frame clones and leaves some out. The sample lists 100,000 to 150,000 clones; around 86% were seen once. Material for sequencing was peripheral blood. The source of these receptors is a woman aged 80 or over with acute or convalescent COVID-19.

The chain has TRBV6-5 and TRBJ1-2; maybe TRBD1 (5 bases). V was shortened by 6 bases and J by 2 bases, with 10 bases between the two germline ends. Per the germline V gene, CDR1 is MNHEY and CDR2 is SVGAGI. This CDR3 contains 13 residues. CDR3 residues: CASRPTVNYGYTF. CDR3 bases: TGTGCCAGCAGGCCGACAGTGAACTATGGCTACACCTTC.

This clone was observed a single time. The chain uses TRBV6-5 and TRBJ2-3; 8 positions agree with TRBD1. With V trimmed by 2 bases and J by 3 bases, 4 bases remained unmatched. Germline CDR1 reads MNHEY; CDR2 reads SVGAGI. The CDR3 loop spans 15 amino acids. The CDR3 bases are TGTGCCAGCAGTTACCCAGACAGGGGAACAGATACGCAGTATTTT. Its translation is CASSYPDRGTDTQYF.

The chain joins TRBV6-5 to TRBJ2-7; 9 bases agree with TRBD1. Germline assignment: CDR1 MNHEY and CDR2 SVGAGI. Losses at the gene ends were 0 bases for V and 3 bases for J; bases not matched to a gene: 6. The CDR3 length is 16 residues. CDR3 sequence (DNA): TGTGCCAGCAGTTACTCGAACAGGGGGCAGGGCTACGAGCAGTACTTC. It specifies CASSYSNRGQGYEQYF.

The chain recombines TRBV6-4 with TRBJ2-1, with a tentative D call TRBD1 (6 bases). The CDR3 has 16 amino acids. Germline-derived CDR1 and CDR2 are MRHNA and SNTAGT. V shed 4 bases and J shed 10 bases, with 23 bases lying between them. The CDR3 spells CASSASSGRGAHEQFF. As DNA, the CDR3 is TGTGCCAGCAGTGCCTCTTCTGGCAGGGGCGCCCACGAGCAGTTCTTC.

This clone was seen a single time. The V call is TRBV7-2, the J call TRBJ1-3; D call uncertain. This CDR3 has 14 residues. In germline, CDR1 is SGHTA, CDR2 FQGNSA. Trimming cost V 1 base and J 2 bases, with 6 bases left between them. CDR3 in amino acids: CASSLGAAGNTIYF. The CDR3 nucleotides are TGTGCCAGCAGCTTAGGGGCTGCTGGAAACACCATATATTTT.

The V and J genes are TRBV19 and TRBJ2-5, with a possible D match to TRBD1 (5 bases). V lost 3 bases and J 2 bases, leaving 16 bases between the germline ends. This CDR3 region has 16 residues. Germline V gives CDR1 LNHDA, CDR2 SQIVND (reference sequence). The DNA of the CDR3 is TGTGCCAGTAGTATCCGCAGGGATGTTTTACAAGAGACCCAGTACTTC. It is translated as CASSIRRDVLQETQYF.

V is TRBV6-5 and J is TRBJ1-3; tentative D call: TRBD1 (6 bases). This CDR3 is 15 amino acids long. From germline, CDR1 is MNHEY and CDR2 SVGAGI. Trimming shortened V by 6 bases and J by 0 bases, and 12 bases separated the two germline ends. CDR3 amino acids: CASSRQAFSGNTIYF. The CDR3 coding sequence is TGTGCCAGCAGCCGACAGGCCTTCTCTGGAAACACCATATATTTT.

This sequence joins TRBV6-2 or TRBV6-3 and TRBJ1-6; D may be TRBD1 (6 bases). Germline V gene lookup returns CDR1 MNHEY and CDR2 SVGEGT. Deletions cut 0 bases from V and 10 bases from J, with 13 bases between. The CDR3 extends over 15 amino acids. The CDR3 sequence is CASSYSNRARSPLHF. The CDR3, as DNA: TGTGCCAGCAGTTACTCGAACAGGGCTCGCTCACCCCTCCACTTT.

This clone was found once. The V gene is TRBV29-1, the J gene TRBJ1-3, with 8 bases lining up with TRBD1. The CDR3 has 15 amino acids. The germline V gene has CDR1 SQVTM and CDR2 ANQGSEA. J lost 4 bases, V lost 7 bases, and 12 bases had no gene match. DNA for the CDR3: TGCAGCGCGGGAAGGACGACAGGGGTCGGAAACACCATATATTTT. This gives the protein CSAGRTTGVGNTIYF.

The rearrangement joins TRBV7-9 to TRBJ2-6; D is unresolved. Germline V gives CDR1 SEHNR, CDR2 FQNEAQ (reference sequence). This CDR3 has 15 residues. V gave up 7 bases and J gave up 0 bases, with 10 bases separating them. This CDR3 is CASKAESSGANVLTF. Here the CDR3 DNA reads TGTGCCAGCAAGGCGGAGAGCTCTGGGGCCAACGTCCTGACTTTC. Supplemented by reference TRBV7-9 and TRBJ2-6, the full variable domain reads DTGVSQNPRHKITKRGQNVTFRCDPISEHNRLYWYRQTLGQGPEFLTYFQNEAQLEKSRLLSDRFSAERPKGSFSTLEIQRTEQGDSAMYLCASKAESSGANVLTFGAGSRLTVL.

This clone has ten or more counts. The CDR3 DNA is TGTGCCAGCAGCCAAGTTGCGGGATCGAACACTGAAGCTTTCTTT. It encodes CASSQVAGSNTEAFF. V usage is TRBV3-1 (or the pseudogene TRBV3-2) and J usage is TRBJ1-1; no definite D call. The CDR3 runs to 15 residues. V lost 1 base and J lost 1, with 10 bases in between. CDR1 is LGHDT, CDR2 YNNKEL, per germline (reference sequence).

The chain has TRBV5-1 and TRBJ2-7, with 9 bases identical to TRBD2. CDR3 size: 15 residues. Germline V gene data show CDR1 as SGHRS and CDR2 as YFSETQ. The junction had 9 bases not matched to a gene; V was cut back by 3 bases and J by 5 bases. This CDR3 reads CASSYLAGVGNEQYF. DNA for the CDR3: TGCGCCAGCAGCTACTTAGCGGGGGTAGGAAACGAGCAGTACTTC.

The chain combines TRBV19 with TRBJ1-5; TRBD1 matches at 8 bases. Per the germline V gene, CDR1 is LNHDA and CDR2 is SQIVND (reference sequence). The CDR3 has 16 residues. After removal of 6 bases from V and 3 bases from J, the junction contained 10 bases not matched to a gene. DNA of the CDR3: TGTGCCAGTAGCCCTAAAGGGACAGGCCTCAATCAGCCCCAGCATTTT. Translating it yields CASSPKGTGLNQPQHF.

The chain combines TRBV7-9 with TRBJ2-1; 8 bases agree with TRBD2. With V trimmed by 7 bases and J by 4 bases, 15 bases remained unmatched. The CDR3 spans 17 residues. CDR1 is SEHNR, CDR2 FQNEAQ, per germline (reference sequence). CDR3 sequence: CASIPIIAGTSYNEQFF. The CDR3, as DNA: TGTGCCAGCATTCCGATTATAGCGGGAACCTCTTACAATGAGCAGTTCTTC.

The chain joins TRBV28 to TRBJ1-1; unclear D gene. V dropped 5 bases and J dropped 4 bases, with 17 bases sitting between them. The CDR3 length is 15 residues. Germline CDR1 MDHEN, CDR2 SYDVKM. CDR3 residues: CASSLPTARVTEAFF. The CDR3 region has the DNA TGTGCCAGCAGTCTACCGACCGCACGGGTCACTGAAGCTTTCTTT.

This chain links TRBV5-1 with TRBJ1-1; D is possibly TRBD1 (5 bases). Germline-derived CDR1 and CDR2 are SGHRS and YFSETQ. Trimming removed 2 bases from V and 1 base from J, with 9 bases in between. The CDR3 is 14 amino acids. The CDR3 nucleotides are TGCGCCAGCAGCTTACAGGTCGGGAACACTGAAGCTTTCTTT. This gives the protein CASSLQVGNTEAFF.